Listed below are T cell receptor beta chains from one sample, sequenced in a study of cytomegalovirus exposure and HLA in healthy donors. TCRdb's table, derived via immunoSEQ multiplex PCR, lists solely in-frame clones and lacks some. The sample consists of around 170,000 clones, more than 75% of them appearing once. The sequencing input was PBMCs. These receptors were obtained from a man between 18 and 29 years old in good health and CMV-seronegative. CDR3s include the opening cysteine and the closing phenylalanine or tryptophan. Each record gives: V gene, CDR3 length, J gene, clone size, D gene, CDR3 protein, CDR3 DNA. The D gene is left open where the match is weak. Clone size is not always given. Where it is, it says once, few, many or a class for expanded clones.

TRBV7-2,15,TRBJ1-2,NA,NA,CASSVYRALNYGYTF,TGTGCCAGCAGCGTCTACAGGGCGCTCAACTATGGCTACACCTTC
TRBV5-1,14,TRBJ2-7,NA,TRBD2,CASSFSGTSYEQYF,TGCGCCAGCAGCTTTAGCGGGACCTCCTACGAGCAGTACTTC
TRBV28,16,TRBJ2-7,NA,TRBD2,CASRRSEGLAADEQYF,TGTGCCAGCAGACGCTCTGAGGGACTAGCCGCCGACGAGCAGTACTTC
TRBV5-6,16,TRBJ2-7,NA,TRBD2,CASSFFAGGPPSEQYF,TGTGCCAGCAGCTTTTTTGCGGGAGGGCCTCCGTCGGAGCAGTACTTC
TRBV11-2,14,TRBJ2-1,NA,TRBD2,CASSFLGGGNEQFF,TGTGCCAGCAGCTTTTTGGGCGGGGGCAATGAGCAGTTCTTC
TRBV10-3,12,TRBJ2-7,NA,NA,CAIKPQGSSQYF,TGTGCCATCAAGCCACAGGGTTCGAGCCAGTACTTC
TRBV7-2,14,TRBJ2-7,NA,NA,CASSLEHNSYEQYF,TGTGCCAGCAGCTTAGAACATAACAGCTACGAGCAGTACTTC
TRBV7-8,13,TRBJ1-6,NA,NA,CASGGGWDSPLHF,TGTGCCAGCGGCGGGGGCTGGGATTCACCCCTCCACTTT
TRBV7-9,15,TRBJ1-5,NA,NA,CASSSSGASNQPQHF,TGTGCCAGCAGCTCCTCAGGCGCTAGCAATCAGCCCCAGCATTTT
TRBV27,16,TRBJ2-2,NA,NA,CASGEKYRENTGELFF,TGTGCCAGCGGTGAAAAATATAGAGAAAACACCGGGGAGCTGTTTTTT
TRBV5-1,15,TRBJ2-7,NA,TRBD2,CASKSGESGFYEQYF,TGCGCCAGCAAAAGCGGGGAGTCCGGGTTTTACGAGCAGTACTTC
TRBV28,16,TRBJ2-7,few,TRBD1,CASIAPPGQGGYEQYF,TGTGCCAGCATCGCCCCCCCGGGACAGGGAGGTTACGAGCAGTACTTC
TRBV6-5,13,TRBJ1-2,NA,TRBD1,CASSRDRESGYTF,TGTGCCAGCAGCAGGGACAGGGAGAGTGGCTACACCTTC
TRBV15,16,TRBJ2-3,few,TRBD1,CATSIPWDRGTDTQYF,TGTGCCACCAGCATACCCTGGGACAGGGGAACAGATACGCAGTATTTT
TRBV19,15,TRBJ2-6,few,NA,CASNVELSGANVLTF,TGTGCCAGTAACGTTGAGCTCTCTGGGGCCAACGTCCTGACTTTC
TRBV5-4,12,TRBJ2-7,NA,TRBD1,CASGGQGREQYF,TGTGCCAGCGGAGGACAGGGGAGAGAGCAGTACTTC
TRBV29-1,12,TRBJ1-2,once,NA,CSVEGVGHGYTF,TGCAGCGTTGAAGGTGTGGGCCATGGCTACACCTTC
TRBV5-4,14,TRBJ2-3,NA,TRBD1,CASSSRQGADTQYF,TGTGCCAGCAGCTCCCGACAGGGAGCAGATACGCAGTATTTT
TRBV19,17,TRBJ2-2,few,NA,CASVTTRGMESTGELFF,TGTGCCAGTGTAACGACACGGGGGATGGAGAGCACCGGGGAGCTGTTTTTT
TRBV6-5,14,TRBJ1-4,NA,NA,CARKEAGMYEKLFF,TGTGCCAGGAAGGAAGCAGGGATGTATGAAAAACTGTTTTTT
TRBV5-4,13,TRBJ2-3,NA,NA,CASSLERVDTQYF,TGTGCCAGCAGCTTGGAGCGGGTAGATACGCAGTATTTT
TRBV6-1,12,TRBJ1-4,NA,NA,CASSVLREKLFF,TGTGCCAGCAGCGTATTGCGTGAAAAACTGTTTTTT
TRBV6-4,14,TRBJ1-2,once,NA,CASSESRKDYGYTF,TGTGCCAGCAGTGAATCCAGGAAGGACTATGGCTACACCTTC
TRBV29-1,12,TRBJ2-5,NA,NA,CSVKQGSETQYF,TGCAGCGTGAAACAGGGTTCGGAGACCCAGTACTTC
TRBV2,15,TRBJ1-2,NA,NA,CASSAPQSVIYGYTF,TGTGCCAGCAGTGCTCCTCAGTCAGTTATCTATGGCTACACCTTC
TRBV27,14,TRBJ2-5,once,NA,CASSLYRAQETQYF,TGTGCCAGCAGTTTATACAGGGCCCAAGAGACCCAGTACTTC
TRBV19,11,TRBJ1-1,NA,NA,CASSILTEAFF,TGTGCCAGTAGTATCCTAACTGAAGCTTTCTTT
TRBV7-2,17,TRBJ2-7,NA,TRBD1,CASSLEGRTGGTSEQYF,TGTGCCAGCAGCTTAGAGGGAAGGACAGGGGGAACGAGCGAGCAGTACTTC
TRBV27,18,TRBJ1-5,NA,TRBD1,CASSLSGRGEGRLWPQHF,TGTGCCAGCAGTTTATCAGGCAGGGGGGAAGGCCGATTATGGCCCCAGCATTTT
TRBV27,18,TRBJ1-3,NA,NA,CARGIHGGDKASGNTIYF,TGTGCCAGGGGAATTCATGGGGGGGACAAAGCCTCTGGAAACACCATATATTTT
TRBV18,14,TRBJ2-3,few,TRBD2,CASGTSGSTDTQYF,TGTGCCAGCGGGACTAGCGGGAGCACAGATACGCAGTATTTT
TRBV28,20,TRBJ2-3,NA,NA,CASSLRRGRTNRNSTDTQYF,TGTGCCAGCAGTTTACGTCGGGGTAGGACCAACCGGAATAGCACAGATACGCAGTATTTT
TRBV2,16,TRBJ1-3,NA,TRBD1,CASRPGVRGSGNTIYF,TGTGCCAGCAGGCCTGGTGTCAGGGGGTCTGGAAACACCATATATTTT
TRBV4-2,14,TRBJ1-1,NA,TRBD1,CASSPWTGGTEAFF,TGTGCCAGCAGCCCTTGGACAGGCGGCACTGAAGCTTTCTTT
TRBV6-1,17,TRBJ2-5,NA,TRBD1,CASSELIGQGIRETQYF,TGTGCCAGCAGTGAATTAATCGGACAGGGGATTAGAGAGACCCAGTACTTC
TRBV25-1,11,TRBJ2-1,NA,NA,CASSEHPEQFF,TGTGCCAGCAGTGAACATCCTGAGCAGTTCTTC
TRBV27,12,TRBJ2-7,NA,NA,CASSGGGSEQYF,TGTGCCAGCAGTGGAGGGGGCTCCGAGCAGTACTTC
TRBV29-1,13,TRBJ1-2,NA,TRBD1,CSVSLGTDYGYTF,TGCAGCGTTAGCTTAGGGACAGACTATGGCTACACCTTC
TRBV29-1,12,TRBJ2-7,many,NA,CSVEVQDYEQYF,TGCAGCGTTGAGGTACAGGACTACGAGCAGTACTTC
TRBV27,14,TRBJ1-1,NA,NA,CASSSPGLRTEAFF,TGTGCCAGCAGTTCGCCAGGGTTGAGGACTGAAGCTTTCTTT
TRBV5-5,15,TRBJ1-3,NA,TRBD1,CASRSPGGSGNTIYF,TGTGCCAGCAGGTCTCCAGGGGGTTCTGGAAACACCATATATTTT
TRBV9,14,TRBJ2-3,NA,NA,CASSLTGGANTQYF,TGTGCCAGCAGCCTCACGGGGGGCGCAAATACGCAGTATTTT
TRBV10-2,15,TRBJ2-3,NA,TRBD2,CASSESTSGTDTQYF,TGCGCCAGCAGTGAGTCGACTAGCGGGACAGATACGCAGTATTTT
TRBV29-1,18,TRBJ2-7,NA,TRBD2,CSVEGFGLAGSFSYEQYF,TGCAGCGTTGAAGGATTCGGACTAGCGGGTTCCTTCTCCTACGAGCAGTACTTC
TRBV7-2,13,TRBJ2-1,NA,NA,CASSPLSYNEQFF,TGTGCCAGCAGCCCCCTCTCCTACAATGAGCAGTTCTTC
TRBV19,13,TRBJ2-2,NA,NA,CASSRSLAGELFF,TGTGCCAGTAGTCGGTCGTTAGCCGGGGAGCTGTTTTTT
TRBV4-2,14,TRBJ2-7,NA,TRBD2,CASSPSGSNHEQYF,TGTGCCAGCAGCCCTAGCGGGAGTAACCACGAGCAGTACTTC